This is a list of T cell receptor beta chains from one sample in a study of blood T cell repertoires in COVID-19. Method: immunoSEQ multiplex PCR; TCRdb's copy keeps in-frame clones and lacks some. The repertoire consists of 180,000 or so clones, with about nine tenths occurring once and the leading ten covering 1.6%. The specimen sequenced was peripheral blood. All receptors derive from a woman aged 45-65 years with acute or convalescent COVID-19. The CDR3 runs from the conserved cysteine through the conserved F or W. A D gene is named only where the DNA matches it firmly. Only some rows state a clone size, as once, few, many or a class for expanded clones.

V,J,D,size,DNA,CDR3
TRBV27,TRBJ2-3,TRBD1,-,TGTGCCAGCAGTTCCGGGACAGGGGTTGGGACCGATACGCAGTATTTT,CASSSGTGVGTDTQYF
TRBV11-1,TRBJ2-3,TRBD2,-,TGTGCCAGCAGCCTCCTAGCGGGGGGGCATAGAGATACGCAGTATTTT,CASSLLAGGHRDTQYF
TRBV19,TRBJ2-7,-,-,TGTGCCAGTAGTATCTGGGCGGGTCTCGACGAGCAGTACTTC,CASSIWAGLDEQYF
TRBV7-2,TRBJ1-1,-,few,TGTGCCAGCAGCTTAGCGGAGGGTGTAGGCACTGAAGCTTTCTTT,CASSLAEGVGTEAFF
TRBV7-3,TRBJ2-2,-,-,TGTGCCAGCAGCTTCCAGGGGATGTACGGGGAGCTGTTTTTT,CASSFQGMYGELFF
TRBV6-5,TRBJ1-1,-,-,TGTGCCAGCAGTCCGCGGACCCGGGGAGGTGAAGCTTTCTTT,CASSPRTRGGEAFF
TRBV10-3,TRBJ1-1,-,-,TGTGCCATCAGTGAGTCGGGTAGCCTTGAAGCTTTCTTT,CAISESGSLEAFF
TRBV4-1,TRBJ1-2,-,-,TGCGCCAGCAGCCAAACAGGGAACTATGGCTACACCTTC,CASSQTGNYGYTF
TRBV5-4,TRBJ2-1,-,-,TGTGCCAGCAGCCTCGGCGGTGCTCGGAGCTCCTACAATGAGCAGTTCTTC,CASSLGGARSSYNEQFF
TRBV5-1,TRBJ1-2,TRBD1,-,TGCGCCAGCAGCTTCGGGGGACAGGGTCTCTATGGCTACACCTTC,CASSFGGQGLYGYTF
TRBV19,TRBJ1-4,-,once,TGTGCCAGTAGTCCCGTTGCAACTAATGAAAAACTGTTTTTT,CASSPVATNEKLFF
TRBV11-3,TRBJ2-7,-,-,TGTGCCAGCAGCTTAGCTCAGTTCTACGAGCAGTACTTC,CASSLAQFYEQYF
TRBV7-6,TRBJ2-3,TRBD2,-,TGTGCCAGCGGGACTAGCGGGGGTCTAGGTACGCAGTATTTT,CASGTSGGLGTQYF
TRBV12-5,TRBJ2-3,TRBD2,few,TGTGCTAGTGGTTATGGACTAGCGTTCACAGATACGCAGTATTTT,CASGYGLAFTDTQYF
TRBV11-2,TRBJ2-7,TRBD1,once,TGTGCCAGCAGCCACGGACAGGGGTTAGAAGAGCAGTACTTC,CASSHGQGLEEQYF
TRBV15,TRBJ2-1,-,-,TGTGCCACCAGCAGAGAACTTACTAGTAGCTATGAGCAGTTCTTC,CATSRELTSSYEQFF
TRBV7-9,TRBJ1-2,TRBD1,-,TGTGCCAGCAGCTTAGACAGGGGATGGGATGGCTACACCTTC,CASSLDRGWDGYTF
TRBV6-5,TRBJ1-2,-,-,TGTGCCAGCATTATGTCGGGGTTGAACTATGGCTACACCTTC,CASIMSGLNYGYTF
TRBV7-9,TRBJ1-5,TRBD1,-,TGTGCCAGCAGCTTAGATATGGGGACAGGGGGTCAGCCCCAGCATTTT,CASSLDMGTGGQPQHF
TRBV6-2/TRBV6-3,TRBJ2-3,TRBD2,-,TGTGCCAGCAGTGACGGACTAGCGGGGGGCGGGGATACGCAGTATTTT,CASSDGLAGGGDTQYF
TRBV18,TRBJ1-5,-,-,TGTGCCAGCTCACCACTAGCAGTACCTAGCAATCAGCCCCAGCATTTT,CASSPLAVPSNQPQHF
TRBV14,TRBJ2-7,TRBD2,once,TGTGCCAGCAGCCAAGTAGCGGGAGGGCCGTACGAGCAGTACTTC,CASSQVAGGPYEQYF
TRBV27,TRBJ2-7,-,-,TGTGCCAGCAGTTGGAGCCTTTCCTACGAGCAGTACTTC,CASSWSLSYEQYF
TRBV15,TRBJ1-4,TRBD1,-,TGTGCCACCGGCCGGGACAGGGTGGTTGAAAAACTGTTTTTT,CATGRDRVVEKLFF
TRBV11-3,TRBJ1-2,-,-,TGTGCCAGCAGCTTAGGTTCAGGTGGAAACTATGGCTACACCTTC,CASSLGSGGNYGYTF